This T cell receptor beta chain was found in a study of T-cell memory formation after mild COVID-19. One entry per CDR3 protein results from TCRdb running MiXCR on the 5' RACE reads. The table shows about 190,000 distinct CDR3 sequences, with about 10% occurring only once. V shed 1 base, J shed 4 bases, and the junction held 2 bases outside the gene matches. The germline V gene has CDR1 SGHVS and CDR2 FQNEAQ. The CDR3 contains 14 residues. This sequence was found in a man younger than 35 who had mild COVID-19 (a few samples of this study predate the infection). Cell type and time point are not known. The source material was PBMCs or a T cell subset sorted from them (not recorded which). This chain uses TRBV7-8 with TRBJ1-1, with 8 bases aligning to TRBD1. The CDR3 region has the DNA TGTGCCAGCAGCTTAGGGACAGGGTCCACTGAAGCTTTCTTT. Its translation is CASSLGTGSTEAFF.